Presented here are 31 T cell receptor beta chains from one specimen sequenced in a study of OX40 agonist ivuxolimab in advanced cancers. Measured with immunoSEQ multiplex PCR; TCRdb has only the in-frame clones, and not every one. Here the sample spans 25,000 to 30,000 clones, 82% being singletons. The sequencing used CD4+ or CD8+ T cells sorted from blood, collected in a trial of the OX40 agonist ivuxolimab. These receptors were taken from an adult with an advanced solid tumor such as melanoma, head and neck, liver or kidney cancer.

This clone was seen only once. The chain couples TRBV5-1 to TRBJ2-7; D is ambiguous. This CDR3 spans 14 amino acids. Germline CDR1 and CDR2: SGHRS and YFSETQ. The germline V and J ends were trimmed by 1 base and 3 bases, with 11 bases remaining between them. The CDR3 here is CASSLYPGDYEQYF. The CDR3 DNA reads TGCGCCAGCAGCTTGTATCCAGGAGACTACGAGCAGTACTTC.

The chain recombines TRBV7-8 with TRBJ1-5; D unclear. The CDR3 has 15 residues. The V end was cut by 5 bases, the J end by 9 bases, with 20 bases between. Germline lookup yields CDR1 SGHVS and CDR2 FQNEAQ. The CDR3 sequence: CASSIFTDLARPQHF. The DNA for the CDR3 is TGTGCCAGCAGCATATTCACAGATCTGGCTCGGCCCCAGCATTTT.

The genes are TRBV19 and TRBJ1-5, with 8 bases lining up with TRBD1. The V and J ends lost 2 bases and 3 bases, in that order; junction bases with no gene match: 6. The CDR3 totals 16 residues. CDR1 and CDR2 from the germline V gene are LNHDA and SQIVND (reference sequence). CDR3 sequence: CASSIFAGGVNQPQHF. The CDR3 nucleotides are TGTGCCAGTAGTATATTTGCAGGGGGCGTCAATCAGCCCCAGCATTTT.

CDR3 in amino acids: CSAGTSGSNEQFF. The CDR3 nucleotides read TGCAGCGCTGGGACTAGCGGGAGTAATGAGCAGTTCTTC. This chain joins TRBV29-1 and TRBJ2-1; TRBD2 matches 14 bases. V lost 7 bases, J lost 7 bases, and 3 bases stayed unmatched. The CDR3 has 13 amino acids. Germline V gene sequence: CDR1 SQVTM, CDR2 ANQGSEA.

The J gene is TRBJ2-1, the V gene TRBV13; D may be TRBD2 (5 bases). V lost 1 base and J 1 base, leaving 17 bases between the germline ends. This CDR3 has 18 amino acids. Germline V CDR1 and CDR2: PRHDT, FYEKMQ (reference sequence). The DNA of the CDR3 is TGTGCCAGCAGCTTAGACCAGCCTAGCTTCGGGTCCTACAATGAGCAGTTCTTC. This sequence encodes CASSLDQPSFGSYNEQFF.

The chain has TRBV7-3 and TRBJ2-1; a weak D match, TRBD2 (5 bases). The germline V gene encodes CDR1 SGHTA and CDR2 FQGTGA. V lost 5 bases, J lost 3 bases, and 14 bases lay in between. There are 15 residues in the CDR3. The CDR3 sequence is CASSPSGYLYNEQFF. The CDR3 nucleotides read TGTGCCAGCAGCCCGAGCGGTTACCTCTACAATGAGCAGTTCTTC.

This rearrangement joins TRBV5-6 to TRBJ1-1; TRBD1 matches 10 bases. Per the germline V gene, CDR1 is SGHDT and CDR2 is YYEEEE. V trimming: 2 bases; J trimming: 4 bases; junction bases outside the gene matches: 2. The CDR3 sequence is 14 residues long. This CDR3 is CASSFGTGVTEAFF. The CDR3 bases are TGTGCCAGCAGCTTCGGGACAGGGGTCACTGAAGCTTTCTTT.

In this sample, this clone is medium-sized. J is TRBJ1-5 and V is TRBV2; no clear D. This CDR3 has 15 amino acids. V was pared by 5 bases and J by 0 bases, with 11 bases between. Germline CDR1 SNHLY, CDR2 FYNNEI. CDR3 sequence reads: CASSLTVDSNQPQHF. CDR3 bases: TGTGCCAGCAGTTTGACTGTAGATAGCAATCAGCCCCAGCATTTT.

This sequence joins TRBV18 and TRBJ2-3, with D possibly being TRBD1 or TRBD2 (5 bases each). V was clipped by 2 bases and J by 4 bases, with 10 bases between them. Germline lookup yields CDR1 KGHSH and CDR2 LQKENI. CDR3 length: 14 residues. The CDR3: CASSPEGRSDTQYF. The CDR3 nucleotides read TGTGCCAGCTCACCAGAGGGGCGGTCAGATACGCAGTATTTT.

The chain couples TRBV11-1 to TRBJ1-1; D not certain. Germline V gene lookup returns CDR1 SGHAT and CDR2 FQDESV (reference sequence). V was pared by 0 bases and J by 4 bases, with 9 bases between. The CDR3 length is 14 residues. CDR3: CASSLAWGGTEAFF. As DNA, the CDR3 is TGTGCCAGCAGCTTAGCGTGGGGAGGCACTGAAGCTTTCTTT.

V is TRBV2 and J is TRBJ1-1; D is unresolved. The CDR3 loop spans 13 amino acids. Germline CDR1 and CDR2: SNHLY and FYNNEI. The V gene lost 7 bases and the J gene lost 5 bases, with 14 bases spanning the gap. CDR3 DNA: TGTGCCAGCATCCGGGCTCATGGGACTGAAGCTTTCTTT. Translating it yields CASIRAHGTEAFF.

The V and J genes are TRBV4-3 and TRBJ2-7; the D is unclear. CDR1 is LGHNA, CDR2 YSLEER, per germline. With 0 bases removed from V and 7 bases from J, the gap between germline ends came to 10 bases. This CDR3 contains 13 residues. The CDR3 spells CASSQERPAEQYF. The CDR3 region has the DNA TGCGCCAGCAGCCAAGAACGACCGGCGGAGCAGTACTTC.

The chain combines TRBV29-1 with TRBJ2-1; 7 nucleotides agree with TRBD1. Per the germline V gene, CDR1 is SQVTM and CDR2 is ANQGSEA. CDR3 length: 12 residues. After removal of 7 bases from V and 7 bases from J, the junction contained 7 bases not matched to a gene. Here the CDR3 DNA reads TGCAGCGGCCGGACAGGCGTAAATGAGCAGTTCTTC. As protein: CSGRTGVNEQFF.

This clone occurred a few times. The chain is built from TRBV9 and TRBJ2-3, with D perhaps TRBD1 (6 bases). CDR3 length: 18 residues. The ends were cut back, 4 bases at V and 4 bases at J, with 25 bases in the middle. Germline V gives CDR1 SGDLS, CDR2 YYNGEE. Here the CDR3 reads CASSLGGGRGSQADTQYF. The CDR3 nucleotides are TGTGCCAGCAGCCTAGGGGGTGGACGAGGAAGCCAGGCAGATACGCAGTATTTT.

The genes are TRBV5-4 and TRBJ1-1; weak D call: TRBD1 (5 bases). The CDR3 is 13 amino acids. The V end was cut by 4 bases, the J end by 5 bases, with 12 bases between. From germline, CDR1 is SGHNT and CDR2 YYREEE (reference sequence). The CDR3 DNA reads TGTGCCAGCAGCGGGGGAAGGGCTACTGAAGCTTTCTTT. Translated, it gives CASSGGRATEAFF.

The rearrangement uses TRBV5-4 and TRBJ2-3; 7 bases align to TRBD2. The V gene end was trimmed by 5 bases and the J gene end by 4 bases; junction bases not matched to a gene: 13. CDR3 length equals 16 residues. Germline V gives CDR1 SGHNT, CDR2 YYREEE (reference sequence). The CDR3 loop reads CASSLWGGTGPDTQYF. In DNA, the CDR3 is TGTGCCAGCAGTCTGTGGGGGGGGACGGGTCCAGATACGCAGTATTTT.

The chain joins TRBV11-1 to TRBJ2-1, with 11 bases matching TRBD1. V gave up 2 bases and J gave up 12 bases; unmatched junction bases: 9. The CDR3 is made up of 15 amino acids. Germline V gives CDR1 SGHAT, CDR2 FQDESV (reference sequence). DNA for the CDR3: TGTGCCAGCAGCTTAAGGCGCGGGACAGGGGGTGTGCAGTTCTTC. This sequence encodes CASSLRRGTGGVQFF.

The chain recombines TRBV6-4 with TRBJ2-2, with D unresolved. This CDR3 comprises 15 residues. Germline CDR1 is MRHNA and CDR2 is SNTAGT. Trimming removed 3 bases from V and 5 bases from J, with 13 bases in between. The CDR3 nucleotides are TGTGCCAGCAGTGAGGGTGCAGGCTCAACCGGGGAGCTGTTTTTT. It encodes CASSEGAGSTGELFF.

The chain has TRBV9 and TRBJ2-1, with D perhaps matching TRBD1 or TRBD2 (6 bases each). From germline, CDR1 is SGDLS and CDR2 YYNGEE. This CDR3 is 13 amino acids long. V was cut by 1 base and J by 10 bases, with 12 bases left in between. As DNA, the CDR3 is TGTGCCAGCAGCGTACAAGGAGGGGGAGAGCAGTTCTTC. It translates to CASSVQGGGEQFF. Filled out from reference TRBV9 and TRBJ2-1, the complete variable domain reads DSGVTQTPKHLITATGQRVTLRCSPRSGDLSVYWYQQSLDQGLQFLIQYYNGEERAKGNILERFSAQQFPDLHSELNLSSLELGDSALYFCASSVQGGGEQFFGPGTRLTVL.

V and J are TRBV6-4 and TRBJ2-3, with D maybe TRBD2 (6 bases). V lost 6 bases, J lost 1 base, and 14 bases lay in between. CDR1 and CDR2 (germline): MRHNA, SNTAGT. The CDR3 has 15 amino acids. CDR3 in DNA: TGTGCCAGCAGCCCAGCGGGCGGCGGCACAGATACGCAGTATTTT. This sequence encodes CASSPAGGGTDTQYF.

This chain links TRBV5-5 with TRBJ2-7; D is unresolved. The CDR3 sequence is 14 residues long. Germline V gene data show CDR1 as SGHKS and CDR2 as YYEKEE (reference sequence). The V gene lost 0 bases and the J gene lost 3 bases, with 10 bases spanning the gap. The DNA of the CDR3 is TGTGCCAGCAGCTTGGATGACGGCGGCTACGAGCAGTACTTC. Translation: CASSLDDGGYEQYF.

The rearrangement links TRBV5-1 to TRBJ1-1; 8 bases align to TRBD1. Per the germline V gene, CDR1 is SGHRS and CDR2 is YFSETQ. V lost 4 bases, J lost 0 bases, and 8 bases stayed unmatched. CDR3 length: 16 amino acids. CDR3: CASSQTGGSMNTEAFF. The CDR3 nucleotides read TGCGCCAGCAGCCAAACAGGGGGGTCCATGAACACTGAAGCTTTCTTT.

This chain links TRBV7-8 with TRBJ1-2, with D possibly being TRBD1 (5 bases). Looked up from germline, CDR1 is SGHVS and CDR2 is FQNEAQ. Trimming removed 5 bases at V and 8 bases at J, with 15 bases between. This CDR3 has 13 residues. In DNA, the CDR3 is TGTGCCAGCAGCCTCCTGACCGAGGGGGGCTACACCTTC. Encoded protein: CASSLLTEGGYTF. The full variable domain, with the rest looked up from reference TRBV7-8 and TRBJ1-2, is GAGVSQSPRYKVAKRGQDVALRCDPISGHVSLFWYQQALGQGPEFLTYFQNEAQLDKSGLPSDRFFAERPEGSVSTLKIQRTQQEDSAVYLCASSLLTEGGYTFGSGTRLTVV.

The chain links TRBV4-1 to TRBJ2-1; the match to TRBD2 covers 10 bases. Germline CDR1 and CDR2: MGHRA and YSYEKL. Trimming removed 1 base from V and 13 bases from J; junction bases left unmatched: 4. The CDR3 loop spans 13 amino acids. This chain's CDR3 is CASSQVLAGGQFF. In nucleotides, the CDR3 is TGCGCCAGCAGCCAAGTGTTAGCGGGAGGTCAGTTCTTC.

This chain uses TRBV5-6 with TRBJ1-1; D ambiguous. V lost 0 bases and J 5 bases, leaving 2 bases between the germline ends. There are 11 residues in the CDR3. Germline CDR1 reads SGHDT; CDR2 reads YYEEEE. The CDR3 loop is CASSLGTEAFF. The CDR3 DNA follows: TGTGCCAGCAGCTTGGGGACTGAAGCTTTCTTT.

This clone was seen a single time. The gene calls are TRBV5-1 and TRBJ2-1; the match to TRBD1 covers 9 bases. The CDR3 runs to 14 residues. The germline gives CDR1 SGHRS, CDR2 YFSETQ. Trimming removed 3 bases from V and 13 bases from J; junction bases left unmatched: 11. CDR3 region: CASSYVERGQGQFF. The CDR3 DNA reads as TGCGCCAGCAGCTATGTTGAACGGGGACAGGGCCAGTTCTTC.

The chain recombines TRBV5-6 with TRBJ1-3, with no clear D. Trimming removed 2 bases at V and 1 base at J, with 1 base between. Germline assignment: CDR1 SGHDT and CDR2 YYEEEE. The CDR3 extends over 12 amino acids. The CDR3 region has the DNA TGTGCCAGCAGCTTTTCTGGAAACACCATATATTTT. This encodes CASSFSGNTIYF.

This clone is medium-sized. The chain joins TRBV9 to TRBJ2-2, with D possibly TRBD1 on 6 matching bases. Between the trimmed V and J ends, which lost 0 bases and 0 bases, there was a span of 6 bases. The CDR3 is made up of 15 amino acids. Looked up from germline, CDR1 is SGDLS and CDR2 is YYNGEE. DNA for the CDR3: TGTGCCAGCAGCGTAGAGGGGGCGAACACCGGGGAGCTGTTTTTT. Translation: CASSVEGANTGELFF.

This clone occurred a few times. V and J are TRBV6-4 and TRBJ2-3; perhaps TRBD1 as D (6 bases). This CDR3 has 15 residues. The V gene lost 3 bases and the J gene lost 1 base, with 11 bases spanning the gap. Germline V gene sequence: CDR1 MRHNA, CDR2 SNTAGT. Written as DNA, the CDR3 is TGTGCCAGCAGTGAATCGGCAGGGGGCACAGATACGCAGTATTTT. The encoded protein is CASSESAGGTDTQYF.

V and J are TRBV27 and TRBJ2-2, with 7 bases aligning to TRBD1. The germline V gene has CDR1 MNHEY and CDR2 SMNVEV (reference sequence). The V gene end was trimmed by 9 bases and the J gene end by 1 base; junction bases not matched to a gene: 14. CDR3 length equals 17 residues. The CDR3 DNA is TGTGCCAGTTTTTACTCAGGGACAGCTTTGAACACCGGGGAGCTGTTTTTT. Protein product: CASFYSGTALNTGELFF.

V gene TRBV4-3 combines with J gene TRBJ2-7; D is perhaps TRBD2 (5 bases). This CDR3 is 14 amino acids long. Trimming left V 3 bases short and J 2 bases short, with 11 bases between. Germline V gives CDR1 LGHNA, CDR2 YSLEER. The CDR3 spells CASSHGLAPYEQYF. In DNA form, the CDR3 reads TGCGCCAGCAGCCACGGGTTAGCGCCCTACGAGCAGTACTTC.